Listed below are T cell receptor beta chains from one sample, sequenced in a study of blood T cell repertoires in COVID-19. Sequenced by immunoSEQ multiplex PCR; TCRdb stores in-frame clones only, minus some. The sample carries around 260,000 clones, about 89% recorded once. The sample taken for sequencing was peripheral blood. These receptors came from a man aged 30-40 years with acute or convalescent COVID-19. Both conserved end residues are part of each CDR3. A D gene is named only where the DNA matches it firmly. Rows may omit the clone size; those that give it use once, few, many or a size class.

v_call: TRBV21-1
d_call: -
j_call: TRBJ2-1
clone_size: -
cdr3_aa: CASSKALGDNEQFF
cdr3_nt: TGTGCCAGCAGCAAAGCGCTAGGGGACAATGAGCAGTTCTTC

v_call: TRBV30
d_call: -
j_call: TRBJ1-6
clone_size: -
cdr3_aa: CAWRELAVSPLHF
cdr3_nt: TGTGCCTGGAGGGAACTAGCAGTTTCACCCCTCCACTTT

v_call: TRBV6-5
d_call: -
j_call: TRBJ1-2
clone_size: -
cdr3_aa: CASIRGLGGYTF
cdr3_nt: TGTGCCAGCATTAGAGGGTTGGGAGGCTACACCTTC

v_call: TRBV18
d_call: TRBD1
j_call: TRBJ1-1
clone_size: -
cdr3_aa: CASSPGTGKMGAFF
cdr3_nt: TGTGCCAGCTCACCAGGGACAGGGAAGATGGGCGCTTTCTTT

v_call: TRBV7-9
d_call: -
j_call: TRBJ1-1
clone_size: -
cdr3_aa: CASSLHNLNTEAFF
cdr3_nt: TGTGCCAGCAGCTTACACAACCTGAACACTGAAGCTTTCTTT

v_call: TRBV6-5
d_call: -
j_call: TRBJ1-1
clone_size: once
cdr3_aa: CASRELGATEAFF
cdr3_nt: TGTGCCAGCAGGGAGTTGGGAGCGACTGAAGCTTTCTTT

v_call: TRBV7-9
d_call: -
j_call: TRBJ2-5
clone_size: -
cdr3_aa: CASSSRDRGGETQYF
cdr3_nt: TGTGCCAGCAGCTCCCGAGACAGGGGAGGGGAGACCCAGTACTTC

v_call: TRBV6-5
d_call: TRBD2
j_call: TRBJ2-7
clone_size: -
cdr3_aa: CASRLAGDYAEQYF
cdr3_nt: TGTGCCAGCAGGTTAGCGGGAGACTACGCCGAGCAGTACTTC

v_call: TRBV3-1/TRBV3-2
d_call: -
j_call: TRBJ1-2
clone_size: -
cdr3_aa: CASSQQGNYGYTF
cdr3_nt: TGTGCCAGCAGCCAACAGGGTAACTATGGCTACACCTTC

v_call: TRBV14
d_call: -
j_call: TRBJ2-1
clone_size: few
cdr3_aa: CASSPFQGGYNEQFF
cdr3_nt: TGTGCCAGCAGCCCTTTTCAGGGGGGTTACAATGAGCAGTTCTTC

v_call: TRBV7-3
d_call: TRBD1
j_call: TRBJ2-7
clone_size: -
cdr3_aa: CASSPTGTGVEQYF
cdr3_nt: TGTGCCAGCAGCCCAACTGGGACAGGGGTTGAGCAGTACTTC

v_call: TRBV28
d_call: -
j_call: TRBJ1-5
clone_size: -
cdr3_aa: CASRLAGNQPQHF
cdr3_nt: TGTGCCAGCAGGTTGGCGGGAAATCAGCCCCAGCATTTT

v_call: TRBV24-1
d_call: TRBD1
j_call: TRBJ1-2
clone_size: -
cdr3_aa: CATSERDSYGYTF
cdr3_nt: TGTGCCACCAGTGAAAGGGACAGCTATGGCTACACCTTC

v_call: TRBV6-5
d_call: TRBD1
j_call: TRBJ2-7
clone_size: -
cdr3_aa: CASSLTGLEQYF
cdr3_nt: TGTGCCAGCAGTTTGACAGGGTTAGAGCAGTACTTC

v_call: TRBV9
d_call: TRBD2
j_call: TRBJ2-1
clone_size: -
cdr3_aa: CASSEGLADYNEQFF
cdr3_nt: TGTGCCAGCAGCGAGGGACTAGCGGATTACAATGAGCAGTTCTTC

v_call: TRBV3-1/TRBV3-2
d_call: -
j_call: TRBJ2-7
clone_size: few
cdr3_aa: CASSQLPQGSYEQYF
cdr3_nt: TGTGCCAGCAGCCAACTCCCTCAGGGAAGCTACGAGCAGTACTTC

v_call: TRBV28
d_call: TRBD2
j_call: TRBJ2-3
clone_size: -
cdr3_aa: CASSRGTSTVTDTQYF
cdr3_nt: TGTGCCAGCAGCCGTGGGACTAGCACCGTCACAGATACGCAGTATTTT

v_call: TRBV2
d_call: -
j_call: TRBJ2-5
clone_size: -
cdr3_aa: CASSTGSQETQYF
cdr3_nt: TGTGCCAGCAGTACAGGGTCCCAAGAGACCCAGTACTTC

v_call: TRBV12-3/TRBV12-4
d_call: TRBD1
j_call: TRBJ1-6
clone_size: -
cdr3_aa: CASSPGQESPLHF
cdr3_nt: TGTGCCAGCAGCCCGGGACAGGAATCACCCCTCCACTTT

v_call: TRBV5-1
d_call: -
j_call: TRBJ2-2
clone_size: -
cdr3_aa: CASSFLPANTGELFF
cdr3_nt: TGCGCCAGCAGCTTTTTACCAGCGAACACCGGGGAGCTGTTTTTT

v_call: TRBV7-3
d_call: TRBD1
j_call: TRBJ2-1
clone_size: -
cdr3_aa: CASSGQGLNEQFF
cdr3_nt: TGTGCCAGCAGCGGACAGGGACTGAATGAGCAGTTCTTC

v_call: TRBV9
d_call: -
j_call: TRBJ2-3
clone_size: -
cdr3_aa: CASSVASADTQYF
cdr3_nt: TGTGCCAGCAGCGTAGCTAGCGCAGATACGCAGTATTTT

v_call: TRBV28
d_call: -
j_call: TRBJ1-1
clone_size: -
cdr3_aa: CASSKQGNTEAFF
cdr3_nt: TGTGCCAGCAGTAAACAGGGGAACACTGAAGCTTTCTTT

v_call: TRBV30
d_call: -
j_call: TRBJ1-3
clone_size: -
cdr3_aa: CAWSRTALISSGNTIYF
cdr3_nt: TGTGCCTGGAGTAGGACAGCTCTTATAAGCTCTGGAAACACCATATATTTT

v_call: TRBV5-8
d_call: TRBD1
j_call: TRBJ2-1
clone_size: -
cdr3_aa: CASSAGQVGDNEQFF
cdr3_nt: TGTGCCAGCAGCGCGGGACAGGTAGGAGACAATGAGCAGTTCTTC

v_call: TRBV27
d_call: -
j_call: TRBJ2-1
clone_size: once
cdr3_aa: CASRPLDIYNEQFF
cdr3_nt: TGTGCCAGCAGACCCTTGGACATCTACAATGAGCAGTTCTTC

v_call: TRBV6-1
d_call: TRBD1
j_call: TRBJ1-2
clone_size: few
cdr3_aa: CASSEWGQGINYGYTF
cdr3_nt: TGTGCCAGCAGTGAATGGGGACAGGGGATAAACTATGGCTACACCTTC

v_call: TRBV12-3/TRBV12-4
d_call: TRBD1
j_call: TRBJ1-5
clone_size: -
cdr3_aa: CASQTGGDQPQHF
cdr3_nt: TGTGCCAGTCAGACAGGGGGCGATCAGCCCCAGCATTTT

v_call: TRBV28
d_call: TRBD2
j_call: TRBJ2-3
clone_size: -
cdr3_aa: CASSSMLYLAGVSSTDTQYF
cdr3_nt: TGTGCCAGCAGCTCTATGCTCTATCTAGCGGGAGTTTCTAGCACAGATACGCAGTATTTT

v_call: TRBV5-6
d_call: TRBD2
j_call: TRBJ2-7
clone_size: -
cdr3_aa: CASSFPPSGKEQYF
cdr3_nt: TGTGCCAGCAGCTTCCCACCTAGCGGGAAAGAGCAGTACTTC